This T cell receptor beta chain was captured by sequencing in a study of cytomegalovirus exposure and HLA in healthy donors. Worth noting for this clone: Its specificity is unknown.

This CDR3 comprises 14 residues. V lost 3 bases to trimming and J lost 5 bases; unmatched junction nucleotides: 5. Per germline, CDR1 LNHDA and CDR2 SQIVND (reference sequence). The study ran its PCR with 60 Vbeta and 13 Jbeta primers. Repertoires were generated with immunoSEQ multiplex PCR, while TCRdb's copy carries only in-frame clones and drops some. The sample carries 110,000 or so clones, about three quarters recorded once. Study-wide results and limits: Later analysis reportedly placed an Asian-associated ancestry cluster below the roughly 680-donor mean in N-insertions. Analyzed later, association rates of TCRs varied across HLA loci, with DRB1 most and HLA-C fewest. Researchers catalogued approximately 160 TCR beta chains as cytomegalovirus-associated. A later analysis, which compared TCR beta chains of equal frequency, found the HLA-associated ones more clonally expanded.

The chain employs TRBV19 and TRBJ1-1; 8 bases align to TRBD1. Sequencing used PBMCs. This TCR came from a male donor in good health and CMV-seronegative. The CDR3, as DNA: TGTGCCAGTAGTATCTTGGACAGGGAGACTGAAGCTTTCTTT. Protein: CASSILDRETEAFF.